This TCR beta chain was captured in a study of immune evolution from preneoplasia to lung adenocarcinoma. Only in-frame clones appear in the TCRdb table, and some are missing; sequencing was by immunoSEQ multiplex PCR. Among roughly 11,000 clones listed, more than 70% were seen once. The source material was FFPE minimally invasive lung adenocarcinoma tissue. This clonotype was obtained from a person aged 65 to 85 with lung adenocarcinoma.

CDR3 nucleotides: TGTGCCAGCAGCCAACTATGGGACTTGAACACTGAAGCTTTCTTT. Its translation: CASSQLWDLNTEAFF. The chain has TRBV4-2 and TRBJ1-1; maybe TRBD1 (5 bases). V was pared by 2 bases and J by 0 bases, with 10 bases between. The CDR3 spans 15 residues. CDR1 and CDR2 (germline): LGHNA, YNFKEQ.